The TCR beta chain described here comes from a study of early T cells in non-severe SARS-CoV-2 infection. Study results and limitations: Using VDJdb, the matching emphasized anti-spike CD8 responses while missing private and CD4 specificities.

In regard to this clonotype: Its matching antigen is unknown.

Each CDR3 protein is one row after TCRdb ran MiXCR on the 5' RACE reads. This table holds approximately 67,000 distinct CDR3 sequences, over 8% found once. Sequences were obtained from whole blood. The sequence derives from an adult who was a healthcare worker with PCR-confirmed SARS-CoV-2 infection or an uninfected control (not recorded which).

The DNA of the CDR3 is TGTGCCAGCAGTGAAAGTCACCTAGCTCGTCTGGAGACCCAGTACTTC. Its protein is CASSESHLARLETQYF. The chain is built from TRBV2 and TRBJ2-5, with a weak D call TRBD2 (5 bases). Trimming removed 2 bases from V and 5 bases from J, with 18 bases in between. This CDR3 region has 16 residues. Germline values: CDR1 SNHLY, CDR2 FYNNEI. Filled out from reference TRBV2 and TRBJ2-5, the complete variable domain reads EPEVTQTPSHQVTQMGQEVILRCVPISNHLYFYWYRQILGQKVEFLVSFYNNEISEKSEIFDDQFSVERPDGSNFTLKIRSTKLEDSAMYFCASSESHLARLETQYFGPGTRLLVL.